This T cell receptor (beta chain) was observed in a study of T cells in Graves' hyperthyroidism and ophthalmopathy. Looking at the study overall: Peripheral blood specimens were obtained at initial diagnosis, prior to any treatment.

Points from the study as a whole: Ophthalmopathy was model-predicted a median roughly 6.3 months pre-onset.

Stability of Graves' hyperthyroidism was defined as absent ophthalmopathy progression within 18 months. The table lists this clonotype with many counts. Its antigen is undetermined. RNA transcripts served as the template for amplifying TCR beta CDR3 regions. The study used the HTBI primer set for a first-round RT-PCR of the TCR CDR3. From the multiplex PCR reads, TCRdb called clonotypes with MiXCR, one entry per CDR3 protein. Of around 400,000 distinct CDR3 sequences listed, 25% are singletons. Sample: blood. The sequence was obtained from a man aged 50-59 years with Graves' hyperthyroidism.

The DNA for the CDR3 is TGTGCCAGCAGCCACGGCAGAGGGACGGACACTGAAGCTTTCTTT. This sequence encodes CASSHGRGTDTEAFF. The gene calls are TRBV2 and TRBJ1-1, with D possibly being TRBD1 (5 bases). CDR1 is SNHLY and CDR2 is FYNNEI in the germline V gene. The CDR3 consists of 15 residues. V lost 6 bases to trimming and J lost 3 bases, with 17 bases between them.